The present T cell receptor beta chain was sequenced within a study of beta chain features in type 1 diabetes. cDNA synthesis used the whole RNA isolate, giving expressed TCRB sequences. Profiled with immunoSEQ multiplex PCR; TCRdb holds only in-frame clones, not every one. The data contain under 300,000 clones, approximately 15% of them seen just once; the ten biggest clones take up 0.019%. Purities in excess of 95% were seen in all sorted populations. Overall study findings and caveats: All four CD4+ subsets of Type 1 diabetes patients contained TCRB CDR3s that were moderately but significantly shorter.

The V gene end was trimmed by 3 bases and the J gene end by 9 bases; junction bases not matched to a gene: 10. Germline V CDR1 and CDR2: SGDLS, YYNGEE. The CDR3 extends over 15 amino acids. As regards this clone: What it binds is unknown.

The chain has TRBV9 and TRBJ2-1; 9 bases map to TRBD2. The specimen sequenced was naive CD4+ T cells from blood. The origin of this receptor is a man aged 25 to 45 with type 1 diabetes. CDR3 sequence reads: CASSGRLADIGEQFF. The CDR3 region has the DNA TGTGCCAGCAGCGGCAGACTAGCGGATATCGGTGAGCAGTTCTTC.